The present entry profiles one TCR beta chain with its context. Its antigen is still unknown. The data were obtained in a study of Ad26.COV2.S vaccination and SARS-CoV-2 variants. The CDR3 runs to 13 residues. V was pared by 7 bases and J by 2 bases, with 10 bases between. CDR1 is SGHTA and CDR2 is FQGNSA in the germline V gene. Sequencing was performed with immunoSEQ multiplex PCR; in TCRdb, only in-frame clones are kept and a portion is missing. The sample shows hundreds of thousands of clones, about 91% of them seen only once. General observations from the study: Total responses of T cells may have been underestimated by the analyses of TCR breadth and depth.

Treatment here: roughly 19 received Ad26.COV2.S at low or high dose, single or two shots; 5 received placebo; per-sample allocation not given. Day 63 following the first vaccine or placebo injection was when the samples were taken. Ad26 vector vaccine expressed Wuhan-strain SARS-CoV-2 spike. This sequence was found in a person between 18 and 59 years old who received the Ad26.COV2.S COVID-19 vaccine or a placebo. The chain employs TRBV7-2 and TRBJ2-3; D is unclear. The sequencing here drew on peripheral blood, taken in a trial of Ad26.COV2.S vaccine versus placebo. CDR3 amino acids: CASIPVLTDTQYF. The CDR3 DNA follows: TGTGCCAGCATCCCCGTACTCACAGATACGCAGTATTTT.